The 22 T cell receptor beta chains given below trace back to one sample, sequenced in a study of monozygotic twins with inflammatory bowel disease. TCRdb reprocessed the 5' RACE reads, keeping one entry per CDR3 protein, no DNA. Its listing shows some 330,000 distinct CDR3 sequences. Sequencing used blood. These receptors all come from a human donor with ulcerative colitis or Crohn's disease, or a healthy co-twin of an affected twin (not recorded which).

The chain is built from TRBV9 and TRBJ2-7; no DNA is available, so the TRBD2 call from TCRdb remains unchecked. CDR1 is SGDLS and CDR2 is YYNGEE in the germline V gene. There are 15 residues in the CDR3. This chain's CDR3 is CASSLGTSEVYEQYF.

The chain employs TRBV12-3 or TRBV12-4 and TRBJ2-1. This CDR3 is 13 amino acids long. The CDR3: CASSFGVRGEQFF.

The genes are TRBV24-1 and TRBJ2-3; TCRdb calls TRBD1, which cannot be checked without DNA. Germline CDR1 is KGHDR and CDR2 is SFDVKD. The CDR3 covers 15 residues. The chain's CDR3 is CATSDYRGRTDTQYF.

This rearrangement joins TRBV28 to TRBJ1-1. This CDR3 is 15 amino acids long. The V gene's germline CDR1 is MDHEN and CDR2 SYDVKM. CDR3 in amino acids: CASSPRGRGDTEAFF.

The V and J genes are TRBV12-3 or TRBV12-4 and TRBJ2-5; the TRBD1 assignment by TCRdb is unverifiable without DNA. The CDR3 is 15 amino acids. The CDR3 is CASNRKGGLQETQYF.

The CDR3 spells CASSLGSWGGETQYF. This sequence joins TRBV5-6 and TRBJ2-5; the D call of TRBD2 rests on TCRdb alone, since no DNA is present to check it. Germline CDR1 SGHDT, CDR2 YYEEEE. The CDR3 consists of 15 residues.

V and J are TRBV5-1 and TRBJ2-7; TCRdb calls TRBD1, which cannot be checked without DNA. The CDR3 consists of 13 residues. Germline V lookup: CDR1 SGHRS, CDR2 YFSETQ. CDR3 loop: CASSNTGVYEQYF.

The rearrangement links TRBV16 to TRBJ2-1. Germline values: CDR1 KGHSY, CDR2 FQNENV. This CDR3 has 14 amino acids. This chain's CDR3 is CASSQSRSYNEQFF. Based on the CDR3 plus reference TRBV16 and TRBJ2-1, the full variable domain is GEEVAQTPKHLVRGEGQKAKLYCAPIKGHSYVFWYQQVLKNEFKFLISFQNENVFDETGMPKERFSAKCLPNSPCSLEIQATKLEDSAVYFCASSQSRSYNEQFFGPGTRLTVL.

The rearrangement links TRBV3-1 to TRBJ2-6. This CDR3 is built from 15 residues. Per germline, CDR1 LGHDT and CDR2 YNNKEL (reference sequence). CDR3 in amino acids: CASSQDGYGANVLTF.

The chain employs TRBV6-5 and TRBJ2-7; the D call from TCRdb, TRBD1, cannot be confirmed without DNA. CDR1 is MNHEY and CDR2 is SVGAGI in the germline V gene. The CDR3 runs 15 residues. The CDR3: CASSSLAVGGNEQYF.

This chain links TRBV4-1 with TRBJ2-7; lacking DNA, the TRBD1 call made by TCRdb goes unchecked. CDR1 and CDR2 (germline): MGHRA, YSYEKL. The CDR3 extends over 16 amino acids. CDR3 sequence: CASSQQHLVGAGEQYF.

The V and J genes are TRBV29-1 and TRBJ1-1; no DNA is available, so the TRBD1 call from TCRdb remains unchecked. CDR3 length: 14 amino acids. Germline assignment: CDR1 SQVTM and CDR2 ANQGSEA. The CDR3 region is CSVAPGRTNTEAFF.

V usage is TRBV20-1 and J usage is TRBJ2-2; with no DNA, the TCRdb D assignment of TRBD2 cannot be verified. The CDR3 runs 14 residues. Per the germline V gene, CDR1 is DFQATT and CDR2 is SNEGSKA (reference sequence). Here the CDR3 reads CSANPSGNTGELFF.

This chain uses TRBV5-1 with TRBJ2-3. The germline V gene has CDR1 SGHRS and CDR2 YFSETQ. The CDR3 extends over 16 amino acids. The CDR3 region is CASSLALRGSTDTQYF.

The rearrangement links TRBV5-1 to TRBJ2-3; TCRdb's assignment of TRBD1 cannot be checked, as there is no DNA. This CDR3 region has 14 residues. CDR1 is SGHRS, CDR2 YFSETQ, per germline. CDR3 in amino acids: CASSTTGSPDTQYF.

The chain uses TRBV23-1 and TRBJ2-1; no DNA is available, so the TRBD2 call from TCRdb remains unchecked. TRBV23-1 falls under the ORF class, with uncertain function. This CDR3 region has 16 residues. Here the CDR3 reads CASSQYSSGGENEQFF.

The chain links TRBV6-1 to TRBJ2-7; with no DNA, the TCRdb D assignment of TRBD1 cannot be verified. Germline loops: CDR1 MNHNS, CDR2 SASEGT. The CDR3 is 15 residues long. CDR3 protein: CASSRGTGGLYEQYF.

The V call is TRBV21-1, the J call TRBJ2-7; TCRdb calls TRBD1, which cannot be checked without DNA. TRBV21-1 represents a pseudogene. The CDR3 has 16 residues. CDR3 protein: CASSKGRQRSSYEQYF.

V and J are TRBV18 and TRBJ1-1; TCRdb lists TRBD1, though no DNA is available to test this call. Germline V gives CDR1 KGHSH, CDR2 LQKENI. This CDR3 has 16 amino acids. The CDR3 loop is CASSPPGGAVNTEAFF.

V is TRBV7-2 and J is TRBJ2-1. The germline V gene has CDR1 SGHTA and CDR2 FQGNSA. CDR3 length equals 16 residues. The chain's CDR3 is CASSPKLGGINNEQFF.

This chain connects TRBV5-1 to TRBJ1-3. The CDR3 is 14 amino acids. Germline assignment: CDR1 SGHRS and CDR2 YFSETQ. CDR3 amino acids: CASSFSESGNTIYF.

The chain uses TRBV5-5 and TRBJ2-2; TCRdb gives TRBD1 as the D gene, but with no DNA this cannot be confirmed. The CDR3 runs 17 residues. Germline CDR1 SGHKS, CDR2 YYEKEE (reference sequence). The CDR3 is CASSLDGGQRGTGELFF.